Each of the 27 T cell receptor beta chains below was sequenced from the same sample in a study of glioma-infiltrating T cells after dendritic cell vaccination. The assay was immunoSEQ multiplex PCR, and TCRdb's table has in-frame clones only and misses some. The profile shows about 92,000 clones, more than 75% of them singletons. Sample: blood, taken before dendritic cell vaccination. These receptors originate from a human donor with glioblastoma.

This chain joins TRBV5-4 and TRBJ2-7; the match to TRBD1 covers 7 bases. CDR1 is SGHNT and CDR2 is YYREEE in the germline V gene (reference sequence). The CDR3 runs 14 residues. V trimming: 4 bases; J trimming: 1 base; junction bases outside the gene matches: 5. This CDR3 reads CASSQRTGSYEQYF. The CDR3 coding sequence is TGTGCCAGCAGCCAACGGACAGGTTCCTACGAGCAGTACTTC.

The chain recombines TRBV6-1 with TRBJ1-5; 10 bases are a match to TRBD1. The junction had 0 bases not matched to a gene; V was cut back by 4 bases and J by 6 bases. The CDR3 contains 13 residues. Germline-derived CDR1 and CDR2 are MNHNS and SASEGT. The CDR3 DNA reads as TGTGCCAGCAGTGGGACAGGGGGTCAGCCCCAGCATTTT. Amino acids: CASSGTGGQPQHF.

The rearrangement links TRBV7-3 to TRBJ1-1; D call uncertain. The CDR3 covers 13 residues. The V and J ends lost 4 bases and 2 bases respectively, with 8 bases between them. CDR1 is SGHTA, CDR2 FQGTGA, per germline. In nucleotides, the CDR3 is TGTGCCAGCAGCTCTTACTCAAACACTGAAGCTTTCTTT. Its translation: CASSSYSNTEAFF. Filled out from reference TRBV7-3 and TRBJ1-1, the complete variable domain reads GAGVSQTPSNKVTEKGKYVELRCDPISGHTALYWYRQSLGQGPEFLIYFQGTGAADDSGLPNDRFFAVRPEGSVSTLKIQRTERGDSAVYLCASSSYSNTEAFFGQGTRLTVV.

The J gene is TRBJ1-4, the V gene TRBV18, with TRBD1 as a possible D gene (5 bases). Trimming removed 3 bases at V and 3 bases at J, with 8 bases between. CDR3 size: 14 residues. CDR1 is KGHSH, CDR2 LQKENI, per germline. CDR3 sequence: CASSPAGSNEKLFF. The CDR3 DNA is TGTGCCAGCTCACCGGCAGGGTCTAATGAAAAACTGTTTTTT.

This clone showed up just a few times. CDR3 in DNA: TGTGCCAGCAGTGACAGGGGGCCTAATGAAAAACTGTTTTTT. This gives the protein CASSDRGPNEKLFF. The chain is built from TRBV6-1 and TRBJ1-4, with 8 bases that match TRBD1. V shed 3 bases and J 3 bases; nucleotides not matched to a gene: 0. Per the germline V gene, CDR1 is MNHNS and CDR2 is SASEGT. The length of the CDR3 is 14 residues.

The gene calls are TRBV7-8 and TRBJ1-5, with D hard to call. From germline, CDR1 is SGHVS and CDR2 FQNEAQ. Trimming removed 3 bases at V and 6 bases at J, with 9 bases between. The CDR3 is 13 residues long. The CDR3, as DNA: TGTGCCAGCAGCTTTTCAGCAGGTCAGCCCCAGCATTTT. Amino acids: CASSFSAGQPQHF.

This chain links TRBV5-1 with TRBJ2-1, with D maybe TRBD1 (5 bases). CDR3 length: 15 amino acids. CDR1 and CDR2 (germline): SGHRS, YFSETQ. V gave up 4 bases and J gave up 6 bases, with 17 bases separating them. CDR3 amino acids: CASSQTNTGVNEQFF. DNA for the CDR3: TGCGCCAGCAGCCAAACCAACACAGGAGTCAATGAGCAGTTCTTC.

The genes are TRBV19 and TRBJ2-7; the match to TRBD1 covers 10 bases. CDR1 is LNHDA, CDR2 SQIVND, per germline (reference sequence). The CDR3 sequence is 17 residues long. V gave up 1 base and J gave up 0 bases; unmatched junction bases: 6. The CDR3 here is CASSIATGGYNSYEQYF. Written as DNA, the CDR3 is TGTGCCAGTAGTATAGCGACAGGGGGCTACAACTCCTACGAGCAGTACTTC.

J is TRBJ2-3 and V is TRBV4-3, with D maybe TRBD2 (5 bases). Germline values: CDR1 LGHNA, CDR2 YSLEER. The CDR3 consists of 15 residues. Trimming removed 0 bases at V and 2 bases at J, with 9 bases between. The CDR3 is CASSQDKRFTDTQYF. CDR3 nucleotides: TGCGCCAGCAGCCAAGATAAGCGGTTCACAGATACGCAGTATTTT.

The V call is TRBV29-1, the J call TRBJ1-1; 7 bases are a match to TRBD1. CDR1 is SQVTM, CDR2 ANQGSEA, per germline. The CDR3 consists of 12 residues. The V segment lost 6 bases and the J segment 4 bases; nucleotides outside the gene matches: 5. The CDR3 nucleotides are TGCAGCGTCCTTCAGGGGGGCACTGAAGCTTTCTTT. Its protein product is CSVLQGGTEAFF.

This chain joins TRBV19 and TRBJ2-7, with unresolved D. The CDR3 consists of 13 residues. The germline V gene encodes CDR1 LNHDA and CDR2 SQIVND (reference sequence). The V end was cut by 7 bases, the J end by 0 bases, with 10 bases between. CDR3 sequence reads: CASTSSSSYEQYF. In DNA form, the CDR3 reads TGTGCCAGTACGTCTTCCAGCTCCTACGAGCAGTACTTC.

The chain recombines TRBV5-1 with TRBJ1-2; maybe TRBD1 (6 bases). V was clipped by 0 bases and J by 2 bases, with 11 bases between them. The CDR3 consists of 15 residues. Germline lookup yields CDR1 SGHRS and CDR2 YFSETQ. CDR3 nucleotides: TGCGCCAGCAGCTTGGACAGGGTGGCGAACTATGGCTACACCTTC. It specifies CASSLDRVANYGYTF.

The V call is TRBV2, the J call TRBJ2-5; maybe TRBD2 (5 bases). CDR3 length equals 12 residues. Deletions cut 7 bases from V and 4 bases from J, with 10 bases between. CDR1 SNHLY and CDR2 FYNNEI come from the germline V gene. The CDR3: CASISAGETQYF. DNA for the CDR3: TGTGCCAGCATCTCCGCGGGAGAGACCCAGTACTTC.

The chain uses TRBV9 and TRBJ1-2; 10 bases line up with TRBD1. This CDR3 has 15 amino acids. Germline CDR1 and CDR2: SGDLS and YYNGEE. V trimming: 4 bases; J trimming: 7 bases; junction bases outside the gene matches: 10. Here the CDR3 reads CASSPPWTGGFGYTF. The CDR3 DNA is TGTGCCAGCAGCCCGCCGTGGACAGGGGGTTTTGGCTACACCTTC.

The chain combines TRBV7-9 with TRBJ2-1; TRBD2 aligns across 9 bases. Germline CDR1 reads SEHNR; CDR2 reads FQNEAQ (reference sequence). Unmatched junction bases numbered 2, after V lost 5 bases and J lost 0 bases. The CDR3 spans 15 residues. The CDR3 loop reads CASSNSGSSYNEQFF. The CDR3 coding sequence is TGTGCCAGCAGCAATAGCGGGAGCTCCTACAATGAGCAGTTCTTC.

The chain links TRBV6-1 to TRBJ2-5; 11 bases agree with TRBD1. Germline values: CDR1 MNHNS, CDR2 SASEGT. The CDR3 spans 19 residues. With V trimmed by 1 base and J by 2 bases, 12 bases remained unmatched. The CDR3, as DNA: TGTGCCAGCAGTGAAGTATTCGGGACAGGGGGGGTTCCACAAGAGACCCAGTACTTC. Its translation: CASSEVFGTGGVPQETQYF.

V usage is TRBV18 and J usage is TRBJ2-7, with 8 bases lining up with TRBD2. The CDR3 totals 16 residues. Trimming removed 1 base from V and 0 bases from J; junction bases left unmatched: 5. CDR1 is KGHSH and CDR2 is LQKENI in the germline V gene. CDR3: CASSPLTGGSSYEQYF. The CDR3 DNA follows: TGTGCCAGCTCACCACTCACGGGGGGGAGCTCCTACGAGCAGTACTTC.

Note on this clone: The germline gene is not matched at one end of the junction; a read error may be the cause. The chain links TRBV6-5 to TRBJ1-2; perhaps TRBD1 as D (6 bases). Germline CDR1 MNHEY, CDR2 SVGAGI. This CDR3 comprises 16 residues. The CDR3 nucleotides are TGTGCCAGCACTTACAGTGGCGGACAGTCTAACTATGGCTACACCTTC. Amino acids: CASTYSGGQSNYGYTF.

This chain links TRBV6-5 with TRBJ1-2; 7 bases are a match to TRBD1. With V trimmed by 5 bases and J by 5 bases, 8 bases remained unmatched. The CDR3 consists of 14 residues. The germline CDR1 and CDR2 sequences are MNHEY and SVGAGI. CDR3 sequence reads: CASSRTGPEYGYTF. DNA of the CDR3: TGTGCCAGCAGTCGGACAGGACCGGAGTATGGCTACACCTTC.

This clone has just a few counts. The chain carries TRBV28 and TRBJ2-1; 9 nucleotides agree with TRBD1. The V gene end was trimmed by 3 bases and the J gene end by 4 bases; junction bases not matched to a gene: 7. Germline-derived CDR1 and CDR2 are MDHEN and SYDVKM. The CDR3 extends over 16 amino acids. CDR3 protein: CASSFRTGARYNEQFF. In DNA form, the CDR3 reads TGTGCCAGCAGTTTTAGGACAGGGGCGAGGTACAATGAGCAGTTCTTC.

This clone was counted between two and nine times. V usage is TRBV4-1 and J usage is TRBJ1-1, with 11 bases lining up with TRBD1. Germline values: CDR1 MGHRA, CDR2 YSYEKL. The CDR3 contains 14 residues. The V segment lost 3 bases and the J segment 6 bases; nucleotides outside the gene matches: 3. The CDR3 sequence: CASSQGQGVPEAFF. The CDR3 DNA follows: TGCGCCAGCAGCCAGGGACAGGGGGTCCCTGAAGCTTTCTTT.

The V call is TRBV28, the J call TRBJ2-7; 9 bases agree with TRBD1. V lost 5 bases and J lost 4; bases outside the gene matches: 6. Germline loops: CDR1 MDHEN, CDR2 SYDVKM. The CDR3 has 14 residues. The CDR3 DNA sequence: TGTGCCAGCAGTCAGGACAGGGGATGGTACGAGCAGTACTTC. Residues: CASSQDRGWYEQYF. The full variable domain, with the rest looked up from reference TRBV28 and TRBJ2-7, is DVKVTQSSRYLVKRTGEKVFLECVQDMDHENMFWYRQDPGLGLRLIYFSYDVKMKEKGDIPEGYSVSREKKERFSLILESASTNQTSMYLCASSQDRGWYEQYFGPGTRLTVT.

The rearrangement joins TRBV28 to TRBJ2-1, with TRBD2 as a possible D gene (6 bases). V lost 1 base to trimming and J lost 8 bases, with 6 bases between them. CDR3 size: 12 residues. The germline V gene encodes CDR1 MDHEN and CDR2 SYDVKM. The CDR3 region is CASSLSSDEQFF. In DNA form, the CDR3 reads TGTGCCAGCAGTTTATCTAGCGATGAGCAGTTCTTC.

The CDR3 DNA reads TGTGCCAGCAGCCCGACAGCGAGCTCCTATAATTCACCCCTCCACTTT. Translation gives CASSPTASSYNSPLHF. The chain has TRBV11-3 and TRBJ1-6; D perhaps matches TRBD1 (5 bases). The CDR3 contains 16 residues. V lost 5 bases and J lost 0, with 11 bases in between. Germline CDR1 reads SGHNT; CDR2 reads YENEEA.

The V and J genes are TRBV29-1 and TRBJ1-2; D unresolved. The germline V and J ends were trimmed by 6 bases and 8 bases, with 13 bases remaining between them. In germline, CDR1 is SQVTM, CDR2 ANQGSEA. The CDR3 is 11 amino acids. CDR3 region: CSVRREHGYTF. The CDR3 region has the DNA TGCAGCGTCAGAAGGGAGCACGGCTACACCTTC.

Here the CDR3 reads CASSFKGNSNQPQHF. The CDR3 nucleotides read TGTGCCAGCAGCTTCAAGGGGAATAGCAATCAGCCCCAGCATTTT. The J gene is TRBJ1-5, the V gene TRBV7-2; D is possibly TRBD1 (5 bases). V lost 3 bases and J lost 0, with 9 bases in between. Germline CDR1 SGHTA, CDR2 FQGNSA. The CDR3 has 15 amino acids.

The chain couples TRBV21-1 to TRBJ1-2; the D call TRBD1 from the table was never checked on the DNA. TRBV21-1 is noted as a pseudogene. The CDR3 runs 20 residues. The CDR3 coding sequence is TGTGCCAGCAGCAAAATACCTTTGGGGGACAGGGACCTCTGCAGACATGGCTACACCTTC. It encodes CASSKIPLGDRDLCRHGYTF.